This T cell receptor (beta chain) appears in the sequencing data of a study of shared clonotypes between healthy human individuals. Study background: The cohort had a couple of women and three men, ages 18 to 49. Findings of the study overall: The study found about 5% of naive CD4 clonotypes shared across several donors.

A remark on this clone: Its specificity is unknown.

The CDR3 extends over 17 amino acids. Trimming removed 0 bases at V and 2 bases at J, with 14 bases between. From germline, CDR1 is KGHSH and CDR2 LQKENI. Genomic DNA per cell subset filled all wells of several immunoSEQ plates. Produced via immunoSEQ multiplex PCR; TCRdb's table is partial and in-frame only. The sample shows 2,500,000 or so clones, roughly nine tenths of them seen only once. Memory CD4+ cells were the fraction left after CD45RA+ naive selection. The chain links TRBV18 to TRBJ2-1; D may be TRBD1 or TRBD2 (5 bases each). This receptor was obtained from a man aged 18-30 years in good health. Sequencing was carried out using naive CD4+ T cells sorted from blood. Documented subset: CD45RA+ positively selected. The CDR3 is CASSPPGAGTTYNEQFF. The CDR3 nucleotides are TGTGCCAGCTCACCACCGGGCGCAGGGACCACCTACAATGAGCAGTTCTTC.